These T cell receptor beta chains were read from a single sample in a study of cytomegalovirus exposure and HLA in healthy donors. Sequencing was performed with immunoSEQ multiplex PCR; in TCRdb, only in-frame clones are kept and a portion is missing. Found here are around 88,000 clones, roughly 80% of them singletons; the top ten hold 6.5% to 8%. The sequenced sample consisted of PBMCs. The receptors originated from a man aged 45-65 years in good health and CMV-seropositive. Each CDR3 is given with its conserved first and last residue. D genes are given only for firm matches. Expanded clones get a size class; other rows say once, few or many, or leave the size out.

D gene	clone size	J gene	V gene	CDR3 DNA	CDR3 protein
-	-	TRBJ1-1	TRBV5-5	TGTGCCAGCAGCTTGGGGGCTAACACTGAAGCTTTCTTT	CASSLGANTEAFF
TRBD1	-	TRBJ1-4	TRBV19	TGTGCCAGTAGTGGACAGGGGGATCGGTTTTTT	CASSGQGDRFF
TRBD2	-	TRBJ2-1	TRBV28	TGTGCCAGCAATAGGCTAGCGGGGGCCTACAATGAGCAGTTCTTC	CASNRLAGAYNEQFF
-	-	TRBJ1-5	TRBV7-8	TGTGCCAGCAGCTTACAGGGGAATCAGCCCCAGCATTTT	CASSLQGNQPQHF
TRBD1	-	TRBJ1-1	TRBV7-3	TGTGCCAGCAGCCACCCGGACAGGGGGACCGAAGCTTTCTTT	CASSHPDRGTEAFF
TRBD1	-	TRBJ1-6	TRBV10-3	TGTGCCGTTCAGACAGGGGAGCATTCACCCCTCCACTTT	CAVQTGEHSPLHF
-	few	TRBJ1-1	TRBV27	TGTGCCAGCAGTTTATCGGCCAGTTTGAACACTGAAGCTTTCTTT	CASSLSASLNTEAFF
-	-	TRBJ2-3	TRBV5-6	TGTGCCAGCAGCTCGGGGGTGGATACGCAGTATTTT	CASSSGVDTQYF
-	-	TRBJ1-2	TRBV4-1	TGCGCCAGCAGCCAAGTTGGGGGGGCCCCCGAAAATGGCTACACCTTC	CASSQVGGAPENGYTF
-	-	TRBJ2-3	TRBV4-3	TGCGCCAGCAGCCAAGATATTGCAGATACGCAGTATTTT	CASSQDIADTQYF
TRBD2	few	TRBJ2-3	TRBV19	TGTGCCAGTAGTTCTAGCGGGGGGCTTACAGATACGCAGTATTTT	CASSSSGGLTDTQYF
TRBD1	-	TRBJ2-2	TRBV4-3	TGCGCCAGCAGCCAAGCCCGACAGGGTGGAAACACCGGGGAGCTGTTTTTT	CASSQARQGGNTGELFF
TRBD1	few	TRBJ1-1	TRBV6-4	TGTGCCAGCAGACGGACAGGGGGCGTTGAAGCTTTCTTT	CASRRTGGVEAFF
TRBD1	-	TRBJ1-5	TRBV7-8	TGTGCCAGCAGCTTAATCGTGGGACAGGCGCCTCAGCCCCAGCATTTT	CASSLIVGQAPQPQHF
TRBD2	once	TRBJ2-5	TRBV7-2	TGTGCCAGCGGTATGGGGGGGGAGACCCAGTACTTC	CASGMGGETQYF
-	-	TRBJ1-3	TRBV27	TGTGCCAGCAGTCCAAACAGGGACACTCGAAACACCATATATTTT	CASSPNRDTRNTIYF
-	once	TRBJ1-1	TRBV19	TGTGCCAGTAGGAAGACAGAGAACACTGAAGCTTTCTTT	CASRKTENTEAFF